What follows are 4 T cell receptor beta chains derived from one specimen sequenced in a study of T cell responses to AZD1222 COVID-19 vaccine. Only in-frame clones appear in the TCRdb table, and some are missing; sequencing was by immunoSEQ multiplex PCR. The sample has some 170,000 clones; approximately 90% are singletons. The starting material was peripheral blood, obtained 28 days after the second AZD1222 dose. These receptor sequences come from an adult who received the AZD1222 COVID-19 vaccine.

V and J are TRBV5-1 and TRBJ2-7, with 12 bases fitting TRBD1. With 3 bases clipped from V and 0 bases from J, the junction kept 10 bases outside the gene matches. The CDR3 sequence is 18 residues long. Germline assignment: CDR1 SGHRS and CDR2 YFSETQ. This chain's CDR3 is CASSYGGTGGPSSYEQYF. CDR3 DNA: TGCGCCAGCAGCTACGGCGGGACAGGGGGCCCTAGCTCCTACGAGCAGTACTTC. The entire variable domain, with the rest obtained from reference TRBV5-1 and TRBJ2-7, is as follows: KAGVTQTPRYLIKTRGQQVTLSCSPISGHRSVSWYQQTPGQGLQFLFEYFSETQRNKGNFPGRFSGRQFSNSRSEMNVSTLELGDSALYLCASSYGGTGGPSSYEQYFGPGTRLTVT.

The V and J genes are TRBV3-1 (or the pseudogene TRBV3-2) and TRBJ2-1; D might be TRBD2 (5 bases). This CDR3 region has 16 residues. Germline V gene data show CDR1 as LGHDT and CDR2 as YNNKEL (reference sequence). Trimming shortened V by 0 bases and J by 0 bases, and 9 bases separated the two germline ends. CDR3 in amino acids: CASSQDPAASYNEQFF. CDR3 nucleotides: TGTGCCAGCAGCCAAGATCCAGCGGCCTCCTACAATGAGCAGTTCTTC.

V gene TRBV7-2 combines with J gene TRBJ1-2; D may be TRBD1 (6 bases). The CDR3 is 13 residues long. Trimming took 3 bases from V and 1 from J, leaving 6 bases between them. Germline V gives CDR1 SGHTA, CDR2 FQGNSA. The CDR3 DNA reads TGTGCCAGCAGCTTCAGGGGTAACTATGGCTACACCTTC. Translated, it gives CASSFRGNYGYTF.

The rearrangement uses TRBV7-9 and TRBJ1-1, with a weak D call TRBD1 (5 bases). The CDR3 is made up of 11 amino acids. CDR1 SEHNR and CDR2 FQNEAQ come from the germline V gene (reference sequence). Trimming took off 7 bases at V and 10 bases at J, with 13 bases between the two ends. The CDR3 sequence is CASKGNGGAFF. For the CDR3, the DNA is TGTGCCAGCAAGGGGAACGGTGGAGCTTTCTTT.